Below, one TCR beta chain is given with its context. Its antigen is unknown. The source of the sample is a study of cytomegalovirus exposure and HLA in healthy donors. Turning to the study itself: Prior work identified some 120 million unique TCR beta sequences in 190 million or so T cells.

CDR1 is SGHAT and CDR2 is FQNNGV in the germline V gene. After removal of 0 bases from V and 9 bases from J, the junction contained 3 bases not matched to a gene. The CDR3 runs to 15 residues. PCR primers comprised 60 Vbeta and 13 Jbeta primers. Assay: immunoSEQ multiplex PCR; the TCRdb copy retains only in-frame clones and omits some. The repertoire consists of over 90,000 clones, with about 71% occurring once and the leading ten covering roughly 3%. Study outcomes and limitations: Rare sequences made up most TCRs, while some public TCRs were found in many donors.

The sequenced material came from PBMCs. The TCR comes from a woman aged 45-60 years in good health and CMV-seronegative. The V and J genes are TRBV11-2 and TRBJ1-6; 9 nucleotides match TRBD1. CDR3 nucleotides: TGTGCCAGCAGCTTAGATAGGACAGGGGCTTCACCCCTCCACTTT. This gives the protein CASSLDRTGASPLHF.